A single TCR beta chain is shown here with its context. This entry is derived from a study of cytomegalovirus exposure and HLA in healthy donors. With 6 bases removed from V and 7 bases from J, the gap between germline ends came to 12 bases. This CDR3 comprises 12 residues. Germline-derived CDR1 and CDR2 are SNHLY and FYNNEI. The PCR made use of 60 Vbeta and 13 Jbeta primers. Repertoires were generated with immunoSEQ multiplex PCR, while TCRdb's copy carries only in-frame clones and drops some. The repertoire holds 150,000 to 200,000 clones, about 85% seen once, with roughly 1.5% in the top ten. The receptor was derived from a woman between 45 and 65 years old in good health and CMV-seronegative. V is TRBV2 and J is TRBJ1-2; perhaps TRBD1 as D (5 bases). Source material: PBMCs. The chain's CDR3 is CASSLRGGGYTF. In nucleotides, the CDR3 is TGTGCCAGCAGCCTTCGGGGGGGTGGCTACACCTTC.